Listed here are 21 T cell receptor beta chains from one sample, sequenced in a study of T cells expressing NK-cell markers. TCRdb reprocessed the 5' RACE reads; each CDR3 protein has one entry and no DNA is given. The repertoire table contains about 380,000 distinct CDR3 sequences. Sample: blood T cells: a sorted CD56 or NKG2C T cell subset, CD4+ or CD8+ T cells, or bulk PBMC T cells (not recorded which). These receptors all stem from a man between 18 and 69 years old in good health.

The chain uses TRBV2 and TRBJ2-5; the D call of TRBD2 rests on TCRdb alone, since no DNA is present to check it. The CDR3 is 14 amino acids. Germline CDR1 reads SNHLY; CDR2 reads FYNNEI. The CDR3 reads CASGGGLAGGTQYF.

The genes are TRBV7-9 and TRBJ1-2; absent DNA, TCRdb's TRBD1 call cannot be checked. The germline V gene encodes CDR1 SEHNR and CDR2 FQNEAQ (reference sequence). The CDR3 runs to 14 residues. The CDR3 region is CASSLVEGTYGYTF. Complete variable domain (other parts from reference TRBV7-9 and TRBJ1-2): DTGVSQNPRHKITKRGQNVTFRCDPISEHNRLYWYRQTLGQGPEFLTYFQNEAQLEKSRLLSDRFSAERPKGSFSTLEIQRTEQGDSAMYLCASSLVEGTYGYTFGSGTRLTVV.

The chain has TRBV19 and TRBJ2-1; the D call of TRBD1 rests on TCRdb alone, since no DNA is present to check it. Germline V lookup: CDR1 LNHDA, CDR2 SQIVND (reference sequence). CDR3 length: 15 amino acids. CDR3: CASTPTGRPGNEQFF.

CDR3 residues: CASSLWPGGNSPLHF. The chain couples TRBV5-1 to TRBJ1-6. Germline V gene lookup returns CDR1 SGHRS and CDR2 YFSETQ. The CDR3 is 15 amino acids. Full variable domain (outside the CDR3, taken from reference TRBV5-1 and TRBJ1-6): KAGVTQTPRYLIKTRGQQVTLSCSPISGHRSVSWYQQTPGQGLQFLFEYFSETQRNKGNFPGRFSGRQFSNSRSEMNVSTLELGDSALYLCASSLWPGGNSPLHFGNGTRLTVT.

The chain carries TRBV6-5 and TRBJ1-6. CDR3 length: 16 amino acids. Per germline, CDR1 MNHEY and CDR2 SVGAGI. This CDR3 reads CASSYSSLLGSSPLHF.

The V call is TRBV5-1, the J call TRBJ1-1. This CDR3 contains 14 residues. CDR1 and CDR2 (germline): SGHRS, YFSETQ. The CDR3 region is CASSLALPNAEAFF.

J is TRBJ2-1 and V is TRBV7-2; there is no DNA to check the TCRdb D call of TRBD1. Looked up from germline, CDR1 is SGHTA and CDR2 is FQGNSA. The CDR3 runs 12 residues. CDR3 protein: CASSSPGNEQFF. Supplemented by reference TRBV7-2 and TRBJ2-1, the full variable domain reads GAGVSQSPSNKVTEKGKDVELRCDPISGHTALYWYRQSLGQGLEFLIYFQGNSAPDKSGLPSDRFSAERTGGSVSTLTIQRTQQEDSAVYLCASSSPGNEQFFGPGTRLTVL.

The chain combines TRBV7-2 with TRBJ1-3. The CDR3 has 13 amino acids. Germline CDR1 reads SGHTA; CDR2 reads FQGNSA. The chain's CDR3 is CASSLGAGNTIYF. The full variable domain, with the rest looked up from reference TRBV7-2 and TRBJ1-3, is GAGVSQSPSNKVTEKGKDVELRCDPISGHTALYWYRQSLGQGLEFLIYFQGNSAPDKSGLPSDRFSAERTGGSVSTLTIQRTQQEDSAVYLCASSLGAGNTIYFGEGSWLTVV.

The chain joins TRBV5-1 to TRBJ1-2; TCRdb's D call of TRBD1 is untestable without DNA. CDR3 length: 17 residues. The germline CDR1 and CDR2 sequences are SGHRS and YFSETQ. CDR3 protein: CASSAQQGNPANYGYTF.

V is TRBV12-3 or TRBV12-4 and J is TRBJ1-5; TCRdb's assignment of TRBD1 cannot be checked, as there is no DNA. The CDR3 runs to 16 residues. The CDR3 here is CASSPNGGSSNQPQHF.

The chain joins TRBV5-6 to TRBJ2-3. The CDR3 totals 14 residues. Looked up from germline, CDR1 is SGHDT and CDR2 is YYEEEE. CDR3 amino acids: CASSLFPEADTQYF.

This chain uses TRBV20-1 with TRBJ2-7. CDR1 is DFQATT and CDR2 is SNEGSKA in the germline V gene (reference sequence). The CDR3 covers 16 residues. The CDR3 loop reads CSARDASGYNTYEQYF.

The rearrangement uses TRBV29-1 and TRBJ1-2; TCRdb indicates TRBD1, and absent DNA this call remains unverified. The CDR3 totals 13 residues. Germline V gene lookup returns CDR1 SQVTM and CDR2 ANQGSEA. The CDR3 loop is CSVETGDGAGYTF.

The chain combines TRBV7-2 with TRBJ1-1. Germline CDR1 reads SGHTA; CDR2 reads FQGNSA. There are 14 residues in the CDR3. The CDR3 is CASSLEAQILQAFF.

This chain connects TRBV5-1 to TRBJ2-2; checking the TCRdb D call of TRBD2 is not possible without DNA. Per germline, CDR1 SGHRS and CDR2 YFSETQ. This CDR3 has 17 amino acids. CDR3: CASSRRPGRGGTGELFF.

This CDR3 reads CASKGDHYNEQFF. The chain has TRBV19 and TRBJ2-1; TCRdb designates TRBD1, a call that cannot be tested without DNA. CDR1 is LNHDA and CDR2 is SQIVND in the germline V gene (reference sequence). This CDR3 region has 13 residues.

This chain's CDR3 is CSARENGPGFSFTEAFF. The gene calls are TRBV20-1 and TRBJ1-1; checking the TCRdb D call of TRBD1 is not possible without DNA. Germline V lookup: CDR1 DFQATT, CDR2 SNEGSKA (reference sequence). The CDR3 length is 17 residues.

The chain joins TRBV25-1 to TRBJ2-5. CDR3 length equals 14 residues. Germline V CDR1 and CDR2: MGHDK, SYGVNS. The CDR3 spells CASSPHGPIETQYF. The full variable domain, with the rest looked up from reference TRBV25-1 and TRBJ2-5, is EADIYQTPRYLVIGTGKKITLECSQTMGHDKMYWYQQDPGMELHLIHYSYGVNSTEKGDLSSESTVSRIRTEHFPLTLESARPSHTSQYLCASSPHGPIETQYFGPGTRLLVL.

The V and J genes are TRBV20-1 and TRBJ2-3. CDR1 DFQATT and CDR2 SNEGSKA come from the germline V gene (reference sequence). This CDR3 contains 14 residues. The CDR3 here is CSASIPQNTDTQYF.

The chain joins TRBV28 to TRBJ2-1; TCRdb lists TRBD1, though no DNA is available to test this call. Per germline, CDR1 MDHEN and CDR2 SYDVKM. The CDR3 spans 12 residues. This CDR3 is CASTRRGRVQFF.

The genes are TRBV5-1 and TRBJ2-1. This CDR3 comprises 12 residues. The germline V gene encodes CDR1 SGHRS and CDR2 YFSETQ. The CDR3 protein is CASSLSVSEQFF.